The clone carrying this T cell receptor (beta chain) was seen a few times. Its antigen remains unknown. The data derive from a study of beta chain features in type 1 diabetes. Study overall: Sorted cells from all samples, numbering 107,917,701, were examined. Study results and limitations: HLA effects on TCRB rearrangement stayed unresolved here.

The germline CDR1 and CDR2 sequences are SQVTM and ANQGSEA. This CDR3 spans 11 amino acids. Isolated RNA was reverse transcribed in full, so expressed TCRB transcripts were sequenced. Naive, central memory and regulatory T cell samples produced a mean of approximately 3.6 million reads. The repertoire was sequenced with immunoSEQ multiplex PCR; TCRdb's copy has only in-frame clones and lacks some. The sample contains some 150,000 clones, 11% of which appear only once. The V and J genes are TRBV29-1 and TRBJ1-2; TRBD1 might be the D (5 bases). Sequenced: central memory CD4+ T cells from blood. The sequence was obtained from a young man in good health. The CDR3 protein is CTYSEGYGYTF. For the CDR3, the DNA is TGCACCTATAGCGAGGGGTATGGCTACACCTTC. Full variable domain (outside the CDR3, taken from reference TRBV29-1 and TRBJ1-2): SAVISQKPSRDICQRGTSLTIQCQVDSQVTMMFWYRQQPGQSLTLIATANQGSEATYESGFVIDKFPISRPNLTFSTLTVSNMSPEDSSIYLCTYSEGYGYTFGSGTRLTVV.